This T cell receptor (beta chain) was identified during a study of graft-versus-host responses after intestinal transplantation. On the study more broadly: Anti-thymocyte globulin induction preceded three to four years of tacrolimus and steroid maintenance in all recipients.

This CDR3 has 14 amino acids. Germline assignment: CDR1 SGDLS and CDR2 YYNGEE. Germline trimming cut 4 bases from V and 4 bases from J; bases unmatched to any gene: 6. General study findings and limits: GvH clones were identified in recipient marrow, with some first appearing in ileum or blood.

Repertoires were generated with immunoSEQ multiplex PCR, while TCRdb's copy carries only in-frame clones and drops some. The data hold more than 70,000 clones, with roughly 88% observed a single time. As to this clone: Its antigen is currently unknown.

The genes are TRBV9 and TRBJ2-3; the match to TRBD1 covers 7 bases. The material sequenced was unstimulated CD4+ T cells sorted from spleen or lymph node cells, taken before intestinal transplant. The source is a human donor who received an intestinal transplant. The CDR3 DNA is TGTGCCAGCAGCCCAGGGGGTTTTGCAGATACGCAGTATTTT. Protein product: CASSPGGFADTQYF.